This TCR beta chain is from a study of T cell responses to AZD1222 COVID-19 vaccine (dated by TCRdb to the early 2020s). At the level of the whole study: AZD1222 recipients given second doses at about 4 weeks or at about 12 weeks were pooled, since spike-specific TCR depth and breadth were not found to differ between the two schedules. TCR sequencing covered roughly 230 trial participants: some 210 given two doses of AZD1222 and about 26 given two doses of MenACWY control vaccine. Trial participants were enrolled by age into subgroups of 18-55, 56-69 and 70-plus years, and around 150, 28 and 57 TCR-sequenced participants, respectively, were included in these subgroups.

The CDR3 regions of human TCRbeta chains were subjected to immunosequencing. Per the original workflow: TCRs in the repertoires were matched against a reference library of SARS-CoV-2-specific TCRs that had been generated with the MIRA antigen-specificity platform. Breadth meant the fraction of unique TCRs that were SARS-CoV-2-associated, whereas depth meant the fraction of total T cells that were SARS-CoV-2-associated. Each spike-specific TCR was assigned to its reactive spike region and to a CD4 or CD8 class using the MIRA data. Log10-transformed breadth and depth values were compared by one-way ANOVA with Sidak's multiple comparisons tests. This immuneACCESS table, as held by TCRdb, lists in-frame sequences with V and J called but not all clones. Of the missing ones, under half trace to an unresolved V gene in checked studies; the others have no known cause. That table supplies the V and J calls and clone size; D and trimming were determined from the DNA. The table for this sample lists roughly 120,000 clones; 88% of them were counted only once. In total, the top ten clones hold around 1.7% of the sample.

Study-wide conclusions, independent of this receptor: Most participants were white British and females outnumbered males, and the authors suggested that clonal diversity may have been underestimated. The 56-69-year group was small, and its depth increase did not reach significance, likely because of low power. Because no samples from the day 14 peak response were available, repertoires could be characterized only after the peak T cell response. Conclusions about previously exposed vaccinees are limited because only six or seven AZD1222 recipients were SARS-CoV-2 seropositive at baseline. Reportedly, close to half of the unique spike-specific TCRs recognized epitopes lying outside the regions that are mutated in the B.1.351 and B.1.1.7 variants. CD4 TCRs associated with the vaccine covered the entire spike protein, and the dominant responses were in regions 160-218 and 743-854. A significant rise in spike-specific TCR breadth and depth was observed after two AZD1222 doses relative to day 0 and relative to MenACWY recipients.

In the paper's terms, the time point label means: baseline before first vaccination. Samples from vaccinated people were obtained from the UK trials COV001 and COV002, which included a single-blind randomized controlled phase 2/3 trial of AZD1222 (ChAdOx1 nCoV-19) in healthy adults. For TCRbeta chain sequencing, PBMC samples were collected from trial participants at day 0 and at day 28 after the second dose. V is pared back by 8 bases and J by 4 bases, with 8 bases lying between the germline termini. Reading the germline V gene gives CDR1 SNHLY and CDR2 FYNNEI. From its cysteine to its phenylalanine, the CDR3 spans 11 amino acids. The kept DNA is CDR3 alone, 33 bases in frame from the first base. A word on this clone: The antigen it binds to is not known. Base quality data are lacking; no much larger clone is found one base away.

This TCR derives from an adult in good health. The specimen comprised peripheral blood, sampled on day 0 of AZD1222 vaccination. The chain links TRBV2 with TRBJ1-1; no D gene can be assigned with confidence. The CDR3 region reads CASRTFTEAFF. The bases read TGTGCCAGCCGGACTTTCACTGAAGCTTTCTTT.